Presented here are 4 T cell receptor beta chains from one specimen sequenced in a study of shared clonotypes between healthy human individuals. The naive CD8 population came from CD45RO-negative cells selected for CCR7, without terminally differentiated effector memory CD45RA+ cells. Generated by immunoSEQ multiplex PCR, the TCRdb table keeps only in-frame clones and is missing some. The sample records hundreds of thousands of clones, roughly 95% being singletons. Sequencing was performed on naive CD8+ T cells sorted from blood. Every receptor here comes from a young woman in good health.

On this clone itself: This same CDR3 is encoded by further DNA sequences in the sample. The rearrangement joins TRBV27 to TRBJ2-1; D gene ambiguous. In germline, CDR1 is MNHEY, CDR2 SMNVEV (reference sequence). This CDR3 region has 13 residues. The germline V and J ends were trimmed by 4 bases and 2 bases, with 6 bases remaining between them. CDR3 nucleotides: TGTGCCAGCAGTTCGTCGACCTACAATGAGCAGTTCTTC. Translating it yields CASSSSTYNEQFF.

V is TRBV11-2 and J is TRBJ2-2; no firm D call. CDR3 size: 14 residues. V was clipped by 5 bases and J by 7 bases, with 14 bases between them. Germline assignment: CDR1 SGHAT and CDR2 FQNNGV. This chain's CDR3 is CASSHRPHGGELFF. The DNA of the CDR3 is TGTGCCAGCAGCCATCGGCCCCACGGCGGGGAGCTGTTTTTT. The full variable domain, with the rest looked up from reference TRBV11-2 and TRBJ2-2, is EAGVAQSPRYKIIEKRQSVAFWCNPISGHATLYWYQQILGQGPKLLIQFQNNGVVDDSQLPKDRFSAERLKGVDSTLKIQPAKLEDSAVYLCASSHRPHGGELFFGEGSRLTVL.

As concerns this clone: Distinct nucleotide sequences in the sample also encode this CDR3. This chain links TRBV2 with TRBJ2-7; D gene unclear. Between the trimmed V and J ends, which lost 0 bases and 3 bases, there was a span of 6 bases. Per the germline V gene, CDR1 is SNHLY and CDR2 is FYNNEI. The CDR3 is made up of 13 amino acids. For the CDR3, the DNA is TGTGCCAGCAGTGAAGCGAGCAGCTACGAGCAGTACTTC. As protein: CASSEASSYEQYF.

The chain has TRBV27 and TRBJ2-3, with 12 bases matching TRBD1. Germline V CDR1 and CDR2: MNHEY, SMNVEV (reference sequence). This CDR3 has 16 amino acids. V gave up 0 bases and J gave up 7 bases; unmatched junction bases: 5. CDR3 nucleotides: TGTGCCAGCAGTTTATCTGGGACAGGGGGCGGACATACGCAGTATTTT. This encodes CASSLSGTGGGHTQYF.